The rows below give T cell receptor beta chains drawn from one sample of a study of blood T cell repertoires in COVID-19. The method was immunoSEQ multiplex PCR; TCRdb's version includes in-frame clones alone and lacks a portion of them. The sample carries around 170,000 clones, 80% to 90% recorded once. The sample was peripheral blood. Source of these receptors: a man between 60 and 75 years old with acute or convalescent COVID-19. Both conserved end residues are part of each CDR3. A D gene is named only where the DNA matches it firmly. The size field is filled for only some rows; it gives once, few, many or a size class.

v_call: TRBV3-1/TRBV3-2; j_call: TRBJ1-2; clone_size: -; d_call: TRBD1; cdr3_nt: TGTGCCAGCAAACCAGGGGGGTCGGGTTTTCACACCTTC; cdr3_aa: CASKPGGSGFHTF
v_call: TRBV18; j_call: TRBJ1-2; clone_size: -; d_call: -; cdr3_nt: TGTGCCAGCTCATACGGAGGGAAGGGTGGCTACACCTTC; cdr3_aa: CASSYGGKGGYTF
v_call: TRBV30; j_call: TRBJ1-2; clone_size: once; d_call: -; cdr3_nt: TGTGCCTGGAGCCCAAAGGAGCTACGTTATTATGGCTACACCTTC; cdr3_aa: CAWSPKELRYYGYTF
v_call: TRBV5-5; j_call: TRBJ2-1; clone_size: -; d_call: -; cdr3_nt: TGTGCCAGCGGCCCCCTTGGCGGGGCAAACAATGAGCAGTTCTTC; cdr3_aa: CASGPLGGANNEQFF
v_call: TRBV5-6; j_call: TRBJ1-1; clone_size: -; d_call: -; cdr3_nt: TGTGCCAGTACCCGTGGGGGGGACACTGAAGCTTTCTTT; cdr3_aa: CASTRGGDTEAFF
v_call: TRBV7-2; j_call: TRBJ1-2; clone_size: -; d_call: -; cdr3_nt: TGTGCCAGCAGCTTAGCGCTTCAGGGCAGCTATGGCTACACCTTC; cdr3_aa: CASSLALQGSYGYTF
v_call: TRBV5-8; j_call: TRBJ1-6; clone_size: -; d_call: -; cdr3_nt: TGTGCCAGCAGCTTGCGACTCTCCCGAGGTTCACCCCTCCACTTT; cdr3_aa: CASSLRLSRGSPLHF
v_call: TRBV4-2; j_call: TRBJ2-2; clone_size: -; d_call: -; cdr3_nt: TGTGCCAGCAGCCAAGAGTCGTTCGGGGGGAACACCGGGGAGCTGTTTTTT; cdr3_aa: CASSQESFGGNTGELFF
v_call: TRBV7-2; j_call: TRBJ2-7; clone_size: -; d_call: TRBD2; cdr3_nt: TGTGCCAGCAGCTTGACTCGGACTAGCGGGCTCCACGAGCAGTACTTC; cdr3_aa: CASSLTRTSGLHEQYF
v_call: TRBV4-1; j_call: TRBJ1-1; clone_size: -; d_call: TRBD1; cdr3_nt: TGCGCCAGCAGCCCACCCAGGGACAGGGGATACACTGAAGCTTTCTTT; cdr3_aa: CASSPPRDRGYTEAFF
v_call: TRBV19; j_call: TRBJ2-7; clone_size: -; d_call: -; cdr3_nt: TGTGCCAGTAGCCCGGGACTGTTATACGAGCAGTACTTC; cdr3_aa: CASSPGLLYEQYF
v_call: TRBV6-5; j_call: TRBJ1-2; clone_size: once; d_call: TRBD1; cdr3_nt: TGTGCCAGCAGGCTGGACAGGAACTATGGCTACACCTTC; cdr3_aa: CASRLDRNYGYTF
v_call: TRBV5-8; j_call: TRBJ1-2; clone_size: -; d_call: TRBD1; cdr3_nt: TGTGCCAGCAGCTTTTACAGGGGGCCCCTAAACTATGGCTACACCTTC; cdr3_aa: CASSFYRGPLNYGYTF
v_call: TRBV7-2; j_call: TRBJ2-7; clone_size: -; d_call: -; cdr3_nt: TGTGCCAGCAGCTCCGACAGGATCTACGAGCAGTACTTC; cdr3_aa: CASSSDRIYEQYF
v_call: TRBV19; j_call: TRBJ2-7; clone_size: -; d_call: -; cdr3_nt: TGTGCCAGTAGTATAAGTCGGGACACCGTGACCTACGAGCAGTACTTC; cdr3_aa: CASSISRDTVTYEQYF
v_call: TRBV3-1/TRBV3-2; j_call: TRBJ2-7; clone_size: -; d_call: TRBD1; cdr3_nt: TGTGCCAGCAGCCACGACAGGGCATGGGAGCAGTACTTC; cdr3_aa: CASSHDRAWEQYF
v_call: TRBV7-9; j_call: TRBJ1-3; clone_size: -; d_call: -; cdr3_nt: TGTGCCAGCAGCTTACTAGTGGCCCACTCTGGAAACACCATATATTTT; cdr3_aa: CASSLLVAHSGNTIYF
v_call: TRBV12-3/TRBV12-4; j_call: TRBJ1-1; clone_size: -; d_call: -; cdr3_nt: TGTGCCAGCAGTTCCGGAGTTCAGGCTTTCTTT; cdr3_aa: CASSSGVQAFF
v_call: TRBV6-4; j_call: TRBJ2-1; clone_size: -; d_call: TRBD1; cdr3_nt: TGTGCCAGCAGAGCACAGGGGACAGGGGTTGGAAATGAGCAGTTCTTC; cdr3_aa: CASRAQGTGVGNEQFF
v_call: TRBV5-8; j_call: TRBJ1-2; clone_size: once; d_call: TRBD1; cdr3_nt: TGTGCCAGCAGCACCCGGACAGGGTCCTATGGCTACACCTTC; cdr3_aa: CASSTRTGSYGYTF
v_call: TRBV24-1; j_call: TRBJ2-1; clone_size: -; d_call: -; cdr3_nt: TGTGCCACCACTGACAGCTCCTACAATGAGCAGTTCTTC; cdr3_aa: CATTDSSYNEQFF
v_call: TRBV29-1; j_call: TRBJ1-2; clone_size: -; d_call: TRBD1; cdr3_nt: TGCAGCGTTGAAGGGGGACAGATCTCTAACTATGGCTACACCTTC; cdr3_aa: CSVEGGQISNYGYTF
v_call: TRBV5-4; j_call: TRBJ2-1; clone_size: -; d_call: TRBD1; cdr3_nt: TGTGCCAGCAGCTTGAAAAAAGGACAGGGGGCCGACAATGAGCAGTTCTTC; cdr3_aa: CASSLKKGQGADNEQFF
v_call: TRBV3-1/TRBV3-2; j_call: TRBJ2-3; clone_size: -; d_call: TRBD1; cdr3_nt: TGTGCCAGCAGCCCCCGGGACAGGGGGAATACGCAGTATTTT; cdr3_aa: CASSPRDRGNTQYF
v_call: TRBV7-3; j_call: TRBJ1-2; clone_size: -; d_call: -; cdr3_nt: TGTGCCAGCAGCTATAACAGGGCCTATGGCTACACCTTC; cdr3_aa: CASSYNRAYGYTF
v_call: TRBV10-2; j_call: TRBJ1-1; clone_size: -; d_call: -; cdr3_nt: TGCGCCAGCAGCCCCGGACAGTCCACTGAAGCTTTCTTT; cdr3_aa: CASSPGQSTEAFF
v_call: TRBV14; j_call: TRBJ2-3; clone_size: few; d_call: TRBD2; cdr3_nt: TGTGCCAGCAGCCAATTCCTCTTAGCGGGGGGGCGAACAGATACGCAGTATTTT; cdr3_aa: CASSQFLLAGGRTDTQYF
v_call: TRBV7-2; j_call: TRBJ2-1; clone_size: -; d_call: -; cdr3_nt: TGTGCCAGCAGCCGGATAGGGGATGAGCAGTTCTTC; cdr3_aa: CASSRIGDEQFF
v_call: TRBV5-1; j_call: TRBJ1-2; clone_size: -; d_call: -; cdr3_nt: TGCGCCAGCAGCTTGGCCTTGGGCAGGGCGGCTGGTGGCTACACCTTC; cdr3_aa: CASSLALGRAAGGYTF
v_call: TRBV4-1; j_call: TRBJ2-3; clone_size: -; d_call: -; cdr3_nt: TGCGCCAGCAGCCAGTCAGCAGATACGCAGTATTTT; cdr3_aa: CASSQSADTQYF
v_call: TRBV9; j_call: TRBJ2-1; clone_size: -; d_call: TRBD2; cdr3_nt: TGTGCCAGCAGCGTAGCACTAGCGGGGGCCGTGAGCTCCTACAATGAGCAGTTCTTC; cdr3_aa: CASSVALAGAVSSYNEQFF
v_call: TRBV2; j_call: TRBJ2-2; clone_size: -; d_call: -; cdr3_nt: TGTGCCAGTACCGGGACACCGAACACCGGGGAGCTGTTTTTT; cdr3_aa: CASTGTPNTGELFF
v_call: TRBV6-5; j_call: TRBJ1-1; clone_size: -; d_call: TRBD1; cdr3_nt: TGTGCCAGCAGTTACCCAGGGGGCAGCGTGAACACTGAAGCTTTCTTT; cdr3_aa: CASSYPGGSVNTEAFF
v_call: TRBV5-1; j_call: TRBJ1-1; clone_size: -; d_call: TRBD1; cdr3_nt: TGCGCCAGCAGCGGCTCAGGACAGGGCCCCACTGAAGCTTTCTTT; cdr3_aa: CASSGSGQGPTEAFF
v_call: TRBV18; j_call: TRBJ1-2; clone_size: -; d_call: TRBD1; cdr3_nt: TGTGCCAGCTCACCAACAGGGGAACATAATGGCTACACCTTC; cdr3_aa: CASSPTGEHNGYTF
v_call: TRBV11-2; j_call: TRBJ2-7; clone_size: -; d_call: TRBD1; cdr3_nt: TGTGCCAGCAGGACACGGACAGGGTACTCCTACGAGCAGTACTTC; cdr3_aa: CASRTRTGYSYEQYF
v_call: TRBV5-6; j_call: TRBJ1-1; clone_size: -; d_call: -; cdr3_nt: TGTGCCAGCAGCTTGTTCGGGAAGAACACTGAAGCTTTCTTT; cdr3_aa: CASSLFGKNTEAFF
v_call: TRBV5-1; j_call: TRBJ2-5; clone_size: -; d_call: TRBD2; cdr3_nt: TGCGCCAGCAGCTTTAGCGGGGGGAACCAAGAGACCCAGTACTTC; cdr3_aa: CASSFSGGNQETQYF
v_call: TRBV29-1; j_call: TRBJ1-4; clone_size: -; d_call: -; cdr3_nt: TGCAGCGTTCAGGGTTCGGACAGTAATGAAAAACTGTTTTTT; cdr3_aa: CSVQGSDSNEKLFF
v_call: TRBV7-9; j_call: TRBJ2-7; clone_size: -; d_call: -; cdr3_nt: TGTGCCAGCAGCTCCCGAGACTGGATGGGCTACGAGCAGTACTTC; cdr3_aa: CASSSRDWMGYEQYF